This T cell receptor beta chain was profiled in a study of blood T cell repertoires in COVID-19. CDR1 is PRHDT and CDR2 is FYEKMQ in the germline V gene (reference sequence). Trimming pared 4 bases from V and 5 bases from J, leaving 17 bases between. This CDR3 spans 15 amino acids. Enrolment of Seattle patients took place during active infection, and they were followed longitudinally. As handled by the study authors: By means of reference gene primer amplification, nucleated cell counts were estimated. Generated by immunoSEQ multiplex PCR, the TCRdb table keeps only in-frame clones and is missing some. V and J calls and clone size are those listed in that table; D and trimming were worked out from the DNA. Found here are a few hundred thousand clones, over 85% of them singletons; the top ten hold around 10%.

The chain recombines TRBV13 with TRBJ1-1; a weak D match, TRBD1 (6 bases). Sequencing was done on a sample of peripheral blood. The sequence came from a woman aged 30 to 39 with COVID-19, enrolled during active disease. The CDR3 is CASSSPRGSRTEAFF. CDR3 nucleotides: TGTGCCAGCAGCTCCCCGAGGGGGAGTAGGACTGAAGCTTTCTTT.